These T cell receptor beta chains were read from a single sample in a study of CD8 T cells in ankylosing spondylitis. TCRdb reprocessed the 5' RACE reads via MiXCR and lists one record per CDR3 protein. The sample consists of a few hundred thousand distinct CDR3 sequences, approximately 20% of them appearing once. The sample comprised blood, either unsorted or a sorted T cell fraction (not recorded which). These receptor sequences come from a male donor with ankylosing spondylitis. Each CDR3 is given with its conserved first and last residue. Each record gives: V gene, D gene, J gene, clone size, CDR3 DNA, CDR3 protein. The D gene is left open where the match is weak. Clone size is shown for a subset of rows, as once, few, many or a class of expanded clone.

V: TRBV20-1
D: TRBD2
J: TRBJ2-7
size: .
DNA: TGCAGTGCTAGAGTCCGACTAGCGGGCCTATACGAGCAGTACTTC
CDR3: CSARVRLAGLYEQYF

V: TRBV6-5
D: .
J: TRBJ1-3
size: few
DNA: TGTGCCAGCAGTTACGGTGAAGTCTCTGGAAACACCATATATTTT
CDR3: CASSYGEVSGNTIYF

V: TRBV7-3
D: .
J: TRBJ1-1
size: .
DNA: TGTGCCAGCAGCTTAAGGGGAAATGAAGCTTTCTTT
CDR3: CASSLRGNEAFF

V: TRBV4-1
D: .
J: TRBJ2-7
size: few
DNA: TGCGCCAGCAGCCAACGTGGAAAGGAATCCTACGAGCAGTACTTC
CDR3: CASSQRGKESYEQYF

V: TRBV20-1
D: .
J: TRBJ1-1
size: .
DNA: TGCAGTGGGAGATGGGGGAACACTGAAGCTTTCTTT
CDR3: CSGRWGNTEAFF

V: TRBV4-3
D: .
J: TRBJ2-7
size: .
DNA: TGCGCCAGCAGCCTAGACGGGCAGGGCACCGAGCAGTACTTC
CDR3: CASSLDGQGTEQYF

V: TRBV28
D: TRBD1
J: TRBJ2-7
size: .
DNA: TGTGCCAGCAGTTTGGCCGACAGGGGAACAAACGAGCAGTACTTC
CDR3: CASSLADRGTNEQYF

V: TRBV29-1
D: .
J: TRBJ2-7
size: .
DNA: TGCAGCGTCTCCACCTTGTACGAGCAGTACTTC
CDR3: CSVSTLYEQYF

V: TRBV3-1
D: .
J: TRBJ1-5
size: .
DNA: TGTGCCAGCAGCCAAGATGTGTTTCAGCCCCAGCATTTT
CDR3: CASSQDVFQPQHF

V: TRBV11-2
D: TRBD2
J: TRBJ2-1
size: .
DNA: TGTGCCAGCAGCTTAGACCTGACCGGGACTAGCTGGCTCTTC
CDR3: CASSLDLTGTSWLF

V: TRBV3-1
D: TRBD1
J: TRBJ2-7
size: .
DNA: TGTGCCAGCAGCCAAGATCTGACGACAGGGGACTACGAGCAGTACTTC
CDR3: CASSQDLTTGDYEQYF

V: TRBV5-1
D: TRBD2
J: TRBJ2-3
size: .
DNA: TGCGCCAGCAGCTCCTCGCCTCTAGCGGGAGCGGGAGATACGCAGTATTTT
CDR3: CASSSSPLAGAGDTQYF

V: TRBV20-1
D: TRBD1
J: TRBJ2-5
size: .
DNA: TGCAGTGCTAGACTCCCCCGATCGACAGGGGGCTTGGAGACCCAGTACTTC
CDR3: CSARLPRSTGGLETQYF

V: TRBV7-9
D: TRBD2
J: TRBJ2-1
size: .
DNA: TGTGCCAGCACCCCCCCCAGCGGGAGGGCCGGAAATGAGCAGTTCTTC
CDR3: CASTPPSGRAGNEQFF

V: TRBV6-1
D: .
J: TRBJ1-6
size: few
DNA: TGTGCCAGCAGTCGGCTAATATCGGCAGTTAATTCACCCCTCCACTTT
CDR3: CASSRLISAVNSPLHF

V: TRBV5-1
D: TRBD2
J: TRBJ2-7
size: few
DNA: TGCGCCAGCAGCTTGAATTCGGCGGGAGGGCCCTTCTCCTACGAGCAGTACTTC
CDR3: CASSLNSAGGPFSYEQYF

V: TRBV27
D: TRBD1
J: TRBJ2-3
size: .
DNA: TGTGCCAGCAGTTTATCCCAGGGGGCAGATACGCAGTATTTT
CDR3: CASSLSQGADTQYF

V: TRBV12-5
D: TRBD2
J: TRBJ2-3
size: .
DNA: TGTGCTAGTGGAACCAATCCGGGACTAGCGGGAGCAGATACGCAGTATTTT
CDR3: CASGTNPGLAGADTQYF

V: TRBV4-3
D: TRBD2
J: TRBJ2-1
size: .
DNA: TGCGCCAGCAGCCAAGGAGGTCTAGCGGGAGATAATGAGCAGTTCTTC
CDR3: CASSQGGLAGDNEQFF

V: TRBV5-1
D: TRBD2
J: TRBJ2-7
size: .
DNA: TGCGCCAGCAGCTTGGTACTAGCGGGAAGGTACGAGCAGTACTTC
CDR3: CASSLVLAGRYEQYF

V: TRBV2
D: .
J: TRBJ2-3
size: .
DNA: TGTGCCAGCAGGAGGGGACGGACGGGGCGGGATACGCAGTATTTT
CDR3: CASRRGRTGRDTQYF

V: TRBV29-1
D: .
J: TRBJ2-7
size: .
DNA: TGCAGCGTGGCCCTTGTCCTCAACGAGCAGTACTTC
CDR3: CSVALVLNEQYF

V: TRBV28
D: TRBD2
J: TRBJ2-6
size: few
DNA: TGTGCCAGCAGTCGACTAGCGGGAGTGTGGCTTTCTGGGGCCAACGTCCTGACTTTC
CDR3: CASSRLAGVWLSGANVLTF

V: TRBV6-2/TRBV6-3
D: TRBD2
J: TRBJ2-5
size: few
DNA: TGTGCCAGCAGTCCAACCCGGACTAGCGGAAGGGGAGAGACCCAGTACTTC
CDR3: CASSPTRTSGRGETQYF

V: TRBV3-1
D: .
J: TRBJ1-5
size: once
DNA: TGTGCCAGCAGCCAAGCAGGGGATGGCAATCAGCCCCAGCATTTT
CDR3: CASSQAGDGNQPQHF

V: TRBV5-1
D: TRBD2
J: TRBJ2-2
size: many
DNA: TGCGCCAGCAGCATTACTAGCGGGAGAGGCACCGGGGAGCTGTTTTTT
CDR3: CASSITSGRGTGELFF

V: TRBV7-3
D: .
J: TRBJ1-1
size: .
DNA: TGTGCCAGCAGCTTACATCCAGCAGGGAACACTGAAGCTTTCTTT
CDR3: CASSLHPAGNTEAFF

V: TRBV5-1
D: .
J: TRBJ2-2
size: many
DNA: TGCGCCAGCAGCTTGGAGGTCGGCACCGGGGAGCTGTTTTTT
CDR3: CASSLEVGTGELFF

V: TRBV10-3
D: TRBD2
J: TRBJ2-7
size: .
DNA: TGTGCCATCAGTGAATCGGGGCTAGCGGGAGGGTCCGGCGAGCAGTACTTC
CDR3: CAISESGLAGGSGEQYF

V: TRBV27
D: .
J: TRBJ1-2
size: .
DNA: TGTGCCAGCAGTTTAAACAGGGTAATTCATGGCTACACCTTC
CDR3: CASSLNRVIHGYTF

V: TRBV5-5
D: .
J: TRBJ2-7
size: .
DNA: TGTGCCAGCAGCCCCACACTCGGGCAGTACGAGCAGTACTTC
CDR3: CASSPTLGQYEQYF

V: TRBV19
D: .
J: TRBJ2-7
size: .
DNA: TGTGCCAGTAGTCCGGACCCTATTTCGAGGGAGCAGTACTTC
CDR3: CASSPDPISREQYF

V: TRBV28
D: TRBD1
J: TRBJ1-2
size: few
DNA: TGTGCCAGCACCAAGGACAGGGGGCTCCGTGGCTACACCTTC
CDR3: CASTKDRGLRGYTF

V: TRBV5-1
D: .
J: TRBJ2-4
size: few
DNA: TGCGCCAGCCGGGACGACAGGTTCTTAGCCAAAAACATTCAGTACTTC
CDR3: CASRDDRFLAKNIQYF

V: TRBV15
D: .
J: TRBJ2-2
size: few
DNA: TGTGCCACCAGCAACTCTTTCCGGGAGCTGTTTTTT
CDR3: CATSNSFRELFF

V: TRBV7-3
D: TRBD2
J: TRBJ2-2
size: few
DNA: TGTGCCAGCAGCCCGGGGCGGGAGCGTAACGGGGAGCTGTTTTTT
CDR3: CASSPGRERNGELFF

V: TRBV3-1
D: TRBD2
J: TRBJ2-3
size: few
DNA: TGTGCCAGCAGACTAGCGGGAAGGGCAGATACGCAGTATTTT
CDR3: CASRLAGRADTQYF

V: TRBV29-1
D: TRBD2
J: TRBJ2-1
size: few
DNA: TGCAGCGTTGAAGGGGTCAGTGGGACTAGCGGGTTACGGGGTGCGGTTGAGCAGTTCTTC
CDR3: CSVEGVSGTSGLRGAVEQFF

V: TRBV6-5
D: .
J: TRBJ2-7
size: .
DNA: TGTGCCAGCAGTTACTCGACGACTAGGACCAAAAGTTCCTACGAGCAGTACTTC
CDR3: CASSYSTTRTKSSYEQYF

V: TRBV5-6
D: .
J: TRBJ2-1
size: .
DNA: TGTGCCAGCAGCTTGGGAGGAACTGATGAGCAGTTCTTC
CDR3: CASSLGGTDEQFF

V: TRBV30
D: TRBD1
J: TRBJ1-6
size: .
DNA: TGTGCCTGGAGACTCAGGGGGGGAGGCTCACCCCTCCACTTT
CDR3: CAWRLRGGGSPLHF

V: TRBV11-3
D: .
J: TRBJ2-1
size: .
DNA: TGTGCCAGCAGCCCAGCAGGGTCCTACATTGAGCAGTTCTTC
CDR3: CASSPAGSYIEQFF

V: TRBV12-3/TRBV12-4
D: .
J: TRBJ2-1
size: few
DNA: TGTGCCAGCAGTTCAGACCGCCCGTACAATGAGCAGTTCTTC
CDR3: CASSSDRPYNEQFF

V: TRBV5-1
D: .
J: TRBJ2-3
size: few
DNA: TGCGCCAGCAGCTACGGGACTCGAACGGATACGCAGTATTTT
CDR3: CASSYGTRTDTQYF

V: TRBV2
D: .
J: TRBJ2-6
size: few
DNA: TGTGCCACGCAGACTCCTGGGGCCAACGTCCTGACTTTC
CDR3: CATQTPGANVLTF

V: TRBV4-2
D: .
J: TRBJ1-2
size: .
DNA: TGTGCCAGCAGCCAAGCCACCAGGGGTCCCAAGGGTATTCGCTACACCTTC
CDR3: CASSQATRGPKGIRYTF

V: TRBV27
D: .
J: TRBJ2-5
size: few
DNA: TGTGCCAGCAGTTTAGGGTTTTTCAAGGGCAAAGAGACCCAGTACTTC
CDR3: CASSLGFFKGKETQYF

V: TRBV29-1
D: .
J: TRBJ2-7
size: many
DNA: TGCAGCGTTATAAAACAAGGGACATCTGGCGAGCAGTACTTC
CDR3: CSVIKQGTSGEQYF

V: TRBV7-2
D: .
J: TRBJ1-5
size: .
DNA: TGTGCCAGCAGCTTAATGAGTGTTAGCAATCAGCCCCAGCATTTT
CDR3: CASSLMSVSNQPQHF

V: TRBV5-1
D: .
J: TRBJ1-5
size: .
DNA: TGCGCCAGCAGCTTGGATTCCGGGCGGCATCAGCCCCAGCATTTT
CDR3: CASSLDSGRHQPQHF

V: TRBV28
D: TRBD2
J: TRBJ2-5
size: few
DNA: TGTGCCAGCAGGGGCGGGGGAACGCAAGAGACCCAGTACTTC
CDR3: CASRGGGTQETQYF

V: TRBV5-1
D: .
J: TRBJ2-1
size: many
DNA: TGCGCCAGCAGCTTCGACAGGTCTTACAATGAGCAGTTCTTC
CDR3: CASSFDRSYNEQFF

V: TRBV12-3/TRBV12-4
D: .
J: TRBJ1-2
size: .
DNA: TGTGCCAGCAGAGTAGACCGGGACGCGCGTTTC
CDR3: CASRVDRDARF

V: TRBV12-3/TRBV12-4
D: TRBD1
J: TRBJ1-5
size: .
DNA: TGTGCCAGCAGGAGACAGGGGGCGAATCACCATCAGCCCCAGCATTTT
CDR3: CASRRQGANHHQPQHF

V: TRBV12-3/TRBV12-4
D: TRBD1
J: TRBJ2-7
size: few
DNA: TGTGCCAGCAGTTTCCTAACAGGGGGGTACGAGCAGTACTTC
CDR3: CASSFLTGGYEQYF

V: TRBV5-1
D: .
J: TRBJ2-1
size: few
DNA: TGCGCCAGCAGCCCCCCGATTGGCGGGGCCTACAATGAGCAGTTCTTC
CDR3: CASSPPIGGAYNEQFF

V: TRBV12-3/TRBV12-4
D: .
J: TRBJ2-1
size: many
DNA: TGTGCCAGCAGTTTGGGGAATGAGCAGTTCTTC
CDR3: CASSLGNEQFF

V: TRBV10-3
D: .
J: TRBJ2-1
size: .
DNA: TGTGCCATCAGTCCGTCTTGGGGGTTCCTCTACAATGAGCAGTTCTTC
CDR3: CAISPSWGFLYNEQFF

V: TRBV4-3
D: TRBD2
J: TRBJ2-7
size: .
DNA: TGCGCCAGCAGCCTCACCCTCTTTGAAGATGGGACTAGCGGGCGTTCGGATCATGAGCAGTACTTC
CDR3: CASSLTLFEDGTSGRSDHEQYF

V: TRBV5-5
D: .
J: TRBJ1-4
size: few
DNA: TGTGCCAGCAGGTGGGAAGGGATAAATGAAAAACTGTTTTTT
CDR3: CASRWEGINEKLFF